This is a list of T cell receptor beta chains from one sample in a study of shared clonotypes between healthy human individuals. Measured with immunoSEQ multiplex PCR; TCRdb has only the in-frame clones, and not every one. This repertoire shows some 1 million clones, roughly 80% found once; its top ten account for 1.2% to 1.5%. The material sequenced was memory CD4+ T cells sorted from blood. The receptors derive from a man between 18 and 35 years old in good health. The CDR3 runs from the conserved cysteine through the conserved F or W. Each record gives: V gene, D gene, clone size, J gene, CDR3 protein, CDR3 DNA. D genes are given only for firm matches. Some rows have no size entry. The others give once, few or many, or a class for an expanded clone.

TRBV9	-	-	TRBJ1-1	CASSVTGYNTEAFF	TGTGCCAGCAGCGTGACCGGGTATAACACTGAAGCTTTCTTT
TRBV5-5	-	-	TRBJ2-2	CASSLESRAGELFF	TGTGCCAGCAGCTTGGAATCGCGCGCCGGGGAGCTGTTTTTT
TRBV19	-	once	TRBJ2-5	CASSIRGQETQYF	TGTGCCAGTAGTATACGGGGACAAGAGACCCAGTACTTC
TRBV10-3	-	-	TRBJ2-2	CAISLGQSNTGELFF	TGTGCCATCAGCCTTGGACAGTCTAACACCGGGGAGCTGTTTTTT
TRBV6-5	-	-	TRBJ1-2	CASTPLGTSGGYTF	TGTGCCAGCACCCCCCTAGGGACCTCGGGTGGCTACACCTTC
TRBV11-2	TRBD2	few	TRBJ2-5	CASSLASGTQETQYF	TGTGCCAGCAGCTTAGCTAGCGGGACACAAGAGACCCAGTACTTC
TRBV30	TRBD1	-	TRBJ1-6	CAWDMDRGSSPLHF	TGTGCCTGGGATATGGACAGGGGAAGTTCACCCCTCCACTTT
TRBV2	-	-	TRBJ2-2	CASSVGQNTGELFF	TGTGCCAGCAGTGTCGGCCAAAACACCGGGGAGCTGTTTTTT
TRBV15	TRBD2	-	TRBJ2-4	CATAGGDGIQYF	TGTGCCACCGCGGGGGGAGACGGCATTCAGTACTTC
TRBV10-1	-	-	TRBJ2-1	CASSEGYNEQFF	TGCGCCAGCAGTGAGGGCTACAATGAGCAGTTCTTC
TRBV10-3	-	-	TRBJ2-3	CAISGTANPITDTQYF	TGTGCCATCAGTGGGACCGCTAATCCAATCACAGATACGCAGTATTTT